One sample yielded the 29 T cell receptor beta chains listed below, sequenced in a study of T-cell memory formation after mild COVID-19. TCRdb reprocessed the 5' RACE reads via MiXCR and lists one record per CDR3 protein. Seen here are roughly 1,500 distinct CDR3 sequences, roughly 59% observed once, and the top ten hold about a tenth. The specimen sequenced was PBMCs or a T cell subset sorted from them (not recorded which). These receptor sequences come from an adult who had mild COVID-19 (a few samples of this study predate the infection). Cell type and time point are not known.

This clonotype is labeled as large (0.1 to 1%). The chain couples TRBV5-6 to TRBJ2-2, with 8 bases fitting TRBD1. The CDR3 is 18 residues long. From germline, CDR1 is SGHDT and CDR2 YYEEEE. V gave up 0 bases and J gave up 4 bases; unmatched junction bases: 11. CDR3 nucleotides: TGTGCCAGCAGCTTGGAGGTTCCGAGGACAGGGATCACCGGGGAGCTGTTTTTT. This codes for CASSLEVPRTGITGELFF.

This chain uses TRBV7-3 with TRBJ2-1; TRBD2 aligns across 12 bases. Losses at the gene ends were 5 bases for V and 5 bases for J; bases not matched to a gene: 4. The CDR3 consists of 15 residues. Germline-derived CDR1 and CDR2 are SGHTA and FQGTGA. The CDR3 DNA is TGTGCCAGCAGCCTTGGACTAGCGGGGAACAATGAGCAGTTCTTC. It specifies CASSLGLAGNNEQFF.

This clonotype is large by share. This CDR3 reads CASTPWGISYEQYF. Written as DNA, the CDR3 is TGTGCCAGCACCCCCTGGGGAATTTCCTACGAGCAGTACTTC. The V gene is TRBV6-5, the J gene TRBJ2-7; no clear D. V shed 7 bases and J shed 1 base, with 14 bases lying between them. Germline CDR1 reads MNHEY; CDR2 reads SVGAGI. The length of the CDR3 is 14 residues.

This clonotype is labeled as large. This rearrangement joins TRBV28 to TRBJ2-2, with TRBD1 matching 9 bases. J was trimmed by 6 bases and V by 7 bases; bases with no gene match: 12. This CDR3 is 16 amino acids long. Per germline, CDR1 MDHEN and CDR2 SYDVKM. The DNA for the CDR3 is TGTGCCAGCACGAGACGGACAGGGGAGTTATCCGGGGAGCTGTTTTTT. It codes for CASTRRTGELSGELFF.

This clonotype ranks as medium-sized (0.01 to 0.1%). The chain has TRBV5-4 and TRBJ2-1; D call uncertain. V lost 4 bases, J lost 14 bases, and 7 bases lay in between. This CDR3 comprises 9 residues. The germline V gene encodes CDR1 SGHNT and CDR2 YYREEE (reference sequence). The CDR3 is CASSRKEFF. The CDR3 DNA is TGTGCCAGCAGCCGGAAGGAGTTCTTC.

This clonotype rates as large. The V gene is TRBV5-1, the J gene TRBJ1-5, with 8 nucleotides matching TRBD1. The CDR3 totals 15 residues. Trimming removed 5 bases from V and 3 bases from J; junction bases left unmatched: 7. Germline CDR1 is SGHRS and CDR2 is YFSETQ. CDR3 DNA sequence: TGCGCCAGCAGTCCAGGGGGCGCGAACAATCAGCCCCAGCATTTT. This codes for CASSPGGANNQPQHF. Filled out from reference TRBV5-1 and TRBJ1-5, the complete variable domain reads KAGVTQTPRYLIKTRGQQVTLSCSPISGHRSVSWYQQTPGQGLQFLFEYFSETQRNKGNFPGRFSGRQFSNSRSEMNVSTLELGDSALYLCASSPGGANNQPQHFGDGTRLSIL.

V is TRBV5-6 and J is TRBJ2-5; TRBD1 matches 7 bases. Unmatched junction bases numbered 4, after V lost 0 bases and J lost 5 bases. Germline values: CDR1 SGHDT, CDR2 YYEEEE. The CDR3 consists of 14 residues. CDR3 DNA sequence: TGTGCCAGCAGCTTGGGCAGGGGGTATGAGACCCAGTACTTC. Translated: CASSLGRGYETQYF.

V is TRBV27 and J is TRBJ2-1; D remains unclear. This CDR3 is built from 11 residues. Between the trimmed V and J ends, which lost 5 bases and 4 bases, there was a span of 3 bases. Germline loops: CDR1 MNHEY, CDR2 SMNVEV (reference sequence). The CDR3: CASSQYNEQFF. For the CDR3, the DNA is TGTGCCAGCAGTCAGTACAATGAGCAGTTCTTC.

This clonotype is large within its sample. The V gene is TRBV12-3 or TRBV12-4, the J gene TRBJ2-1, with D unresolved. V was cut by 2 bases and J by 8 bases, with 4 bases left in between. This CDR3 has 11 amino acids. The CDR3 nucleotides are TGTGCCAGCAGTTTATTTGATGAGCAGTTCTTC. This translates into CASSLFDEQFF.

The chain combines TRBV12-3 or TRBV12-4 with TRBJ2-5; D is perhaps TRBD1 (6 bases). The CDR3 sequence is 12 residues long. V lost 5 bases to trimming and J lost 4 bases, with 8 bases between them. The CDR3 nucleotides are TGTGCCAGCAGTATCAGGGGAGAGACCCAGTACTTC. It yields the protein CASSIRGETQYF.

The chain links TRBV4-2 to TRBJ2-2; the match to TRBD2 covers 8 bases. J was trimmed by 4 bases and V by 0 bases; bases with no gene match: 4. The CDR3 spans 16 residues. Germline V lookup: CDR1 LGHNA, CDR2 YNFKEQ. The DNA for the CDR3 is TGTGCCAGCAGCCAAGATCCGGGGGGGGCCACCGGGGAGCTGTTTTTT. This encodes CASSQDPGGATGELFF.

This sequence joins TRBV6-4 and TRBJ2-3, with 13 bases fitting TRBD2. The CDR3 totals 15 residues. Germline CDR1 and CDR2: MRHNA and SNTAGT. Losses at the gene ends were 3 bases for V and 4 bases for J; bases not matched to a gene: 1. CDR3 in amino acids: CASSETSGGADTQYF. The CDR3 nucleotides read TGTGCCAGCAGTGAAACTAGCGGGGGGGCAGATACGCAGTATTTT.

By share of the sample, this clonotype is large (0.1 to 1%). This rearrangement joins TRBV6-5 to TRBJ1-3, with 9 nucleotides matching TRBD1. The CDR3 covers 15 residues. With V trimmed by 5 bases and J by 1 base, 3 bases remained unmatched. Germline V gene lookup returns CDR1 MNHEY and CDR2 SVGAGI. For the CDR3, the DNA is TGTGCCAGCAGTCCACAGGGGGCATCTGGAAACACCATATATTTT. This codes for CASSPQGASGNTIYF.

V gene TRBV5-1 combines with J gene TRBJ2-3, with TRBD2 matching over 12 bases. The V and J ends lost 0 bases and 2 bases, in that order; junction bases with no gene match: 13. The CDR3 has 20 residues. Per germline, CDR1 SGHRS and CDR2 YFSETQ. This CDR3 is CASSLEGELAGGEHTDTQYF. CDR3 coding DNA: TGCGCCAGCAGCTTGGAAGGAGAACTAGCGGGGGGCGAACACACAGATACGCAGTATTTT.

This chain joins TRBV7-9 and TRBJ2-1, with TRBD1 matching 8 bases. The germline CDR1 and CDR2 sequences are SEHNR and FQNEAQ (reference sequence). The CDR3 is 18 residues long. The V segment lost 3 bases and the J segment 2 bases; nucleotides outside the gene matches: 12. The CDR3: CASSFKGPGQGTYNEQFF. The CDR3 DNA reads TGTGCCAGCAGCTTCAAAGGCCCCGGACAGGGAACCTACAATGAGCAGTTCTTC.

The rearrangement joins TRBV7-2 to TRBJ1-2, with D possibly matching TRBD1 (5 bases). This CDR3 spans 15 amino acids. From germline, CDR1 is SGHTA and CDR2 FQGNSA. V gave up 5 bases and J gave up 8 bases, with 21 bases separating them. Here the CDR3 reads CASSLYLLGAGGYTF. The CDR3 nucleotides read TGTGCCAGCAGCCTATACCTCCTTGGGGCGGGCGGCTACACCTTC.

This clonotype appeared a single time. The CDR3 reads CASSPRTVSEQYF. In DNA form, the CDR3 reads TGTGCCAGCAGTCCTCGGACAGTAAGTGAGCAGTACTTC. The chain is built from TRBV27 and TRBJ2-7; the D gene is possibly TRBD1 (6 bases). Germline V gives CDR1 MNHEY, CDR2 SMNVEV (reference sequence). V was trimmed by 5 bases and J by 7 bases, leaving 15 bases between them. The CDR3 has 13 residues.

This clonotype has just one count. V gene TRBV12-3 or TRBV12-4 combines with J gene TRBJ2-5, with 7 bases matching TRBD1. The CDR3 covers 13 residues. V shed 4 bases and J 5 bases; nucleotides not matched to a gene: 4. CDR3 protein: CASSSDRTETQYF. The CDR3 DNA is TGTGCCAGCAGTTCGGACAGGACGGAGACCCAGTACTTC.

By proportion, this clonotype is large. CDR3: CSARGIGHQSSYEQYF. The CDR3 DNA follows: TGCAGTGCTAGAGGGATAGGGCATCAAAGCTCCTACGAGCAGTACTTC. The rearrangement uses TRBV20-1 and TRBJ2-7; no clear D gene. The V gene's germline CDR1 is DFQATT and CDR2 SNEGSKA (reference sequence). Trimming left V 1 base short and J 0 bases short, with 16 bases between. The CDR3 extends over 16 amino acids.

The V gene is TRBV24-1, the J gene TRBJ2-1, with D possibly TRBD1 on 6 matching bases. This CDR3 comprises 13 residues. Germline values: CDR1 KGHDR, CDR2 SFDVKD. V was pared by 3 bases and J by 9 bases, with 11 bases between. The CDR3: CATSDPGVGEQFF. In nucleotides, the CDR3 is TGTGCCACCAGTGATCCAGGGGTGGGTGAGCAGTTCTTC.

The chain is built from TRBV5-4 and TRBJ2-7; D is uncertain. The CDR3 runs 15 residues. The V end was cut by 4 bases, the J end by 3 bases, with 17 bases between. CDR1 and CDR2 (germline): SGHNT, YYREEE (reference sequence). CDR3 DNA sequence: TGTGCCAGCAGCCCGAGCGTCCGAGACAACTACGAGCAGTACTTC. Protein: CASSPSVRDNYEQYF. The complete variable domain, with remaining parts taken from reference TRBV5-4 and TRBJ2-7, reads ETGVTQSPTHLIKTRGQQVTLRCSSQSGHNTVSWYQQALGQGPQFIFQYYREEENGRGNFPPRFSGLQFPNYSSELNVNALELDDSALYLCASSPSVRDNYEQYFGPGTRLTVT.

The V gene is TRBV14, the J gene TRBJ2-3, with D perhaps TRBD1 or TRBD2 (5 bases each). Trimming left V 0 bases short and J 3 bases short, with 10 bases between. There are 15 residues in the CDR3. Germline values: CDR1 SGHDN, CDR2 FVKESK. In DNA, the CDR3 is TGTGCCAGCAGCCAAGAGGGGGACCGAACAGATACGCAGTATTTT. Its translation: CASSQEGDRTDTQYF.

The rearrangement uses TRBV23-1 and TRBJ2-5; TRBD1 agrees at 8 bases. TRBV23-1 is filed as an ORF, its function uncertain. V lost 3 bases, J lost 3 bases, and 12 bases stayed unmatched. This CDR3 is 17 amino acids long. In nucleotides, the CDR3 is TGCGCCAGCAGTCAGGAATATGTGGACAGGGCCAAAGAGACCCAGTACTTC. Protein: CASSQEYVDRAKETQYF.

This CDR3 reads CASPRTGRNTKNIQYF. The CDR3 nucleotides read TGCGCCAGCCCCCGGACCGGGAGGAATACCAAAAACATTCAGTACTTC. V is TRBV23-1 and J is TRBJ2-4, with 7 positions matching TRBD2. TRBV23-1 is labeled an ORF, and its function is uncertain. The CDR3 contains 16 residues. Trimming removed 8 bases from V and 2 bases from J; junction bases left unmatched: 12.

The V call is TRBV6-5, the J call TRBJ2-3; no definite D call. V shed 8 bases and J shed 0 bases, with 6 bases lying between them. Germline-derived CDR1 and CDR2 are MNHEY and SVGAGI. This CDR3 contains 12 residues. The CDR3 DNA is TGTGCCAGCTCGGCCAGCACAGATACGCAGTATTTT. Translated: CASSASTDTQYF.

The chain combines TRBV5-1 with TRBJ2-1; TRBD1 is a possible D gene (6 bases). Trimming removed 4 bases from V and 5 bases from J, with 7 bases in between. Per germline, CDR1 SGHRS and CDR2 YFSETQ. The CDR3 has 12 residues. In nucleotides, the CDR3 is TGCGCCAGCAGCGGGGACAACAATGAGCAGTTCTTC. Its translation: CASSGDNNEQFF.

This clonotype is termed large. This chain connects TRBV9 to TRBJ1-6; TRBD1 agrees at 9 bases. This CDR3 comprises 20 residues. With V trimmed by 0 bases and J by 0 bases, 10 bases remained unmatched. Germline CDR1 reads SGDLS; CDR2 reads YYNGEE. CDR3 residues: CASSVEGGTGTSSYNSPLHF. The CDR3 DNA sequence: TGTGCCAGCAGCGTAGAAGGCGGGACAGGGACCAGCTCCTATAATTCACCCCTCCACTTT.

The chain combines TRBV5-4 with TRBJ2-1; no definite D call. Germline V gives CDR1 SGHNT, CDR2 YYREEE (reference sequence). There are 15 residues in the CDR3. The V end lost 0 bases, the J end lost 3 bases, and 10 bases lay between the germline ends. CDR3 coding DNA: TGTGCCAGCAGCTTGGAATCAGCCGACTACAATGAGCAGTTCTTC. As protein: CASSLESADYNEQFF.

This clonotype is large (0.1 to 1%) by share. The chain couples TRBV29-1 to TRBJ2-2; D remains ambiguous. The CDR3 has 12 residues. Between the trimmed V and J ends, which lost 6 bases and 3 bases, there was a span of 8 bases. Germline V gene data show CDR1 as SQVTM and CDR2 as ANQGSEA. CDR3 protein: CSVESDTGELFF. The CDR3 coding sequence is TGCAGCGTAGAAAGTGACACCGGGGAGCTGTTTTTT.